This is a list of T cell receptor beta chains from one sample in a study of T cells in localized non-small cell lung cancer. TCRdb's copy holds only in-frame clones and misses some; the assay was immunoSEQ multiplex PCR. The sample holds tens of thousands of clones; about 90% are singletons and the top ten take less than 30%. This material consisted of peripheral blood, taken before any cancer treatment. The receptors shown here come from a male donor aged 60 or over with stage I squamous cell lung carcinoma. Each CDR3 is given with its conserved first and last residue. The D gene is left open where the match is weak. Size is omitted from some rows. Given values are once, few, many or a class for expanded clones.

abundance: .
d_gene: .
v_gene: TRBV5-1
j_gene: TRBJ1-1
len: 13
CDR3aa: CASSHQEDTEAFF
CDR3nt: TGCGCCAGCAGCCACCAGGAGGACACTGAAGCTTTCTTT

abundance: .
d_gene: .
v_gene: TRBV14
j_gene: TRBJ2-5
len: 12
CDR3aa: CASSQAGETQYF
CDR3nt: TGTGCCAGCAGCCAAGCAGGAGAGACCCAGTACTTC

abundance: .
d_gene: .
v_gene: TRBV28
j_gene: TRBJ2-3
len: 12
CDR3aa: CASSFGRDTQYF
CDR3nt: TGTGCCAGCAGTTTCGGCAGGGATACGCAGTATTTT

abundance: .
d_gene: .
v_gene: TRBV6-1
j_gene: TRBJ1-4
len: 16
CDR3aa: CASSDGQGRKQEKLFF
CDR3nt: TGTGCCAGCAGTGATGGCCAGGGTCGTAAACAGGAAAAACTGTTTTTT

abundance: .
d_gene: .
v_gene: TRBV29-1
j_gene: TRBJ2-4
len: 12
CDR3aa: CSVEAGKNIQYF
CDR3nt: TGCAGCGTTGAAGCCGGGAAAAACATTCAGTACTTC

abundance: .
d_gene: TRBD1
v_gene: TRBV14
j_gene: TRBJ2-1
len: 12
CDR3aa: CASSSTGYVEFF
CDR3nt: TGTGCCAGCAGCTCGACAGGGTATGTTGAGTTCTTC

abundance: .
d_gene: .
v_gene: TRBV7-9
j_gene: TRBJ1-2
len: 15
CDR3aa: CASSLDREPRLGYTF
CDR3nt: TGTGCCAGCAGCCTAGACCGGGAACCTCGGCTTGGCTACACCTTC

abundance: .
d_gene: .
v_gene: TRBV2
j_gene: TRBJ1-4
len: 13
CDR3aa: CATRTEGNEKLFF
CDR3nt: TGTGCCACTAGGACAGAGGGAAACGAAAAACTGTTTTTT

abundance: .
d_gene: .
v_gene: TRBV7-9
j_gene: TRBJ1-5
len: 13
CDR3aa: CASSLTDIQPQHF
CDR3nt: TGTGCCAGCAGCTTAACAGATATTCAGCCCCAGCATTTT

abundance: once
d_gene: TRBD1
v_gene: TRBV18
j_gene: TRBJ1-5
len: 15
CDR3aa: CASSPAPQGNQPQHF
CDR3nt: TGTGCCAGCTCACCCGCACCACAGGGGAATCAGCCCCAGCATTTT

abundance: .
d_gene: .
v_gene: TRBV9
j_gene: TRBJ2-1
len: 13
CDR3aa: CASSFLSDNEQFF
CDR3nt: TGTGCCAGCAGCTTCCTCAGCGATAATGAGCAGTTCTTC

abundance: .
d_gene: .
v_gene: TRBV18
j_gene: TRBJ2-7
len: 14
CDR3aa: CASSPLNRPYEQYF
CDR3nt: TGTGCCAGCTCACCATTGAACAGGCCCTACGAGCAGTACTTC

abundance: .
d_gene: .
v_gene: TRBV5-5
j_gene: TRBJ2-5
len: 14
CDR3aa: CASSLAGVGETQYF
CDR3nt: TGTGCCAGCAGCTTGGCGGGGGTGGGAGAGACCCAGTACTTC

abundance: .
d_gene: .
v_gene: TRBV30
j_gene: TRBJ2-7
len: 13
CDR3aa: CAWSVRRRAEQYF
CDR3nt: TGTGCCTGGAGTGTACGTCGAAGGGCCGAGCAGTACTTC

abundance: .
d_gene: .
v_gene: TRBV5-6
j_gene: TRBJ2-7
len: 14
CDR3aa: CASSLGSIFYEQYF
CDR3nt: TGTGCCAGCAGCTTGGGCAGTATCTTCTACGAGCAGTACTTC

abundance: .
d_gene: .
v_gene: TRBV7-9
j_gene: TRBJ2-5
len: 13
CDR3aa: CASSFMYQETQYF
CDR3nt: TGTGCCAGCAGCTTCATGTACCAAGAGACCCAGTACTTC

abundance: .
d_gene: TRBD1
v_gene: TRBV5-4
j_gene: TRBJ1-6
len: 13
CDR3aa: CASSLDRNSPLHF
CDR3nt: TGTGCCAGCAGCCTGGACAGGAATTCACCCCTCCACTTT

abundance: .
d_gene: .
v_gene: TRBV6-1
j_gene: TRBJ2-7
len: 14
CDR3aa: CASSVGPTTYEQYF
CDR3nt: TGTGCCAGCAGTGTGGGCCCAACCACCTACGAGCAGTACTTC

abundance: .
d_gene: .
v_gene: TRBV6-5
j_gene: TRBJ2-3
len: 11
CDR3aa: CASSSTDTQYF
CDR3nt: TGTGCCAGCAGTTCGACAGATACGCAGTATTTT

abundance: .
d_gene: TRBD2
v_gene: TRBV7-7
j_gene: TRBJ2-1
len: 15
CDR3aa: CASSPKRESYNEQFF
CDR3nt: TGTGCCAGCAGCCCTAAGCGGGAGTCCTACAATGAGCAGTTCTTC

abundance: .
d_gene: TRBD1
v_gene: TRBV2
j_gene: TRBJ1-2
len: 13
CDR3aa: CASRLTGLDGYTF
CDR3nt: TGTGCCAGCAGATTGACAGGGCTGGATGGCTACACCTTC

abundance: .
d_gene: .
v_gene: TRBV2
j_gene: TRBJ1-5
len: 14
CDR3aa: CASRGRYSNQPQHF
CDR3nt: TGTGCCAGCAGGGGACGGTATAGCAATCAGCCCCAGCATTTT

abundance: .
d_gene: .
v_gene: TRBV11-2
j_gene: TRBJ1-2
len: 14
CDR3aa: CASSPSQGRYGYTF
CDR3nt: TGTGCCAGCAGCCCTTCACAGGGCCGCTATGGCTACACCTTC

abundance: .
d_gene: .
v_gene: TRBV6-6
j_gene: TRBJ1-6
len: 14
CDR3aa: CASKDDLGNSPLHF
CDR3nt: TGTGCCTCGAAGGACGACTTAGGGAATTCACCCCTCCACTTT

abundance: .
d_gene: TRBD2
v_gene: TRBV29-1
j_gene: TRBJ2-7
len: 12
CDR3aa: CSVGTSGYEQYF
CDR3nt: TGCAGCGTTGGTACTAGCGGCTACGAGCAGTACTTC

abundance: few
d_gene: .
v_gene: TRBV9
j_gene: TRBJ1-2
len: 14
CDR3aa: CASTRGGGNYGYTF
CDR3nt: TGTGCCAGCACCAGAGGAGGGGGAAACTATGGCTACACCTTC

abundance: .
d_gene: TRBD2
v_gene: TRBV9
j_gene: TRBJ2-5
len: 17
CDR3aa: CASSSRQGLAEQETQYF
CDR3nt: TGTGCCAGCAGCTCTAGACAGGGACTAGCGGAACAAGAGACCCAGTACTTC

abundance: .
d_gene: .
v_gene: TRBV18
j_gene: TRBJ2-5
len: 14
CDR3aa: CASSDSSGSGTQYF
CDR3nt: TGTGCCAGCTCAGATTCTTCAGGGAGCGGGACCCAGTACTTC

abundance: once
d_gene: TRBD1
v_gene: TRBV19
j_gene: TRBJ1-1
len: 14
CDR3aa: CASSITGATGEAFF
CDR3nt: TGTGCCAGTAGTATTACAGGGGCGACGGGGGAAGCTTTCTTT

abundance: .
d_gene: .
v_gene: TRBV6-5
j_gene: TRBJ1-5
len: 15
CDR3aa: CASSRRDSINQPQHF
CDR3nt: TGTGCCAGCAGCCGCCGGGACTCAATCAATCAGCCCCAGCATTTT

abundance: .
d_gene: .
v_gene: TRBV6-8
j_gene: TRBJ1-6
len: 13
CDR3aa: CASSGVGNSPLHF
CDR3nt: TGTGCCAGCTCAGGAGTCGGGAATTCACCCCTCCACTTT

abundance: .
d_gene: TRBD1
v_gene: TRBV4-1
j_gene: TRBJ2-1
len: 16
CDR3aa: CASSRSYDRAREEQFF
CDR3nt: TGCGCCAGCAGCCGATCTTATGACAGGGCTAGGGAGGAGCAGTTCTTC

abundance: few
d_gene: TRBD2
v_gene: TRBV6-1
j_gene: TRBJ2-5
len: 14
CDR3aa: CASTRDLGGETQYF
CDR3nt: TGTGCCAGCACCCGGGACCTCGGGGGGGAGACCCAGTACTTC

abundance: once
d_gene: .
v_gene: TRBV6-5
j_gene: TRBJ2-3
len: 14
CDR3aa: CASTLGQPLDTQYF
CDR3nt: TGTGCCAGCACTCTGGGACAACCCCTGGATACGCAGTATTTT

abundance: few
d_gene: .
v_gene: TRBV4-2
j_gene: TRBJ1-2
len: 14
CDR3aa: CASSVPGHNYGYTF
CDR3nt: TGTGCCAGCAGTGTTCCGGGACACAACTATGGCTACACCTTC

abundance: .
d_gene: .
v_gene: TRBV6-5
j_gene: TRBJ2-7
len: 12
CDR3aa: CASSPSPREQYF
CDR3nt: TGTGCCAGCAGTCCAAGTCCCCGCGAGCAGTACTTC

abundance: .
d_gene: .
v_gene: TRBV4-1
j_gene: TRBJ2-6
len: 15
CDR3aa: CASSQESSGANVLTF
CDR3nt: TGCGCCAGCAGCCAAGAGAGCTCTGGGGCCAACGTCCTGACTTTC

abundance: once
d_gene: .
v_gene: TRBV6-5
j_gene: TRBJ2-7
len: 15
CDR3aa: CASSYGTVERGEQYF
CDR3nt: TGTGCCAGCAGTTACGGGACGGTCGAAAGGGGCGAGCAGTACTTC

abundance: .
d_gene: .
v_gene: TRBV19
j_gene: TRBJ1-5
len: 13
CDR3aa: CASSVGRNQPQHF
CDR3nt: TGTGCCAGTAGTGTGGGTCGAAATCAGCCCCAGCATTTT

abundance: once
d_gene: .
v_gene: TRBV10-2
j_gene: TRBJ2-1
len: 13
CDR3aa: CASRIGGYNEQFF
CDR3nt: TGCGCCAGCAGGATAGGCGGATACAATGAGCAGTTCTTC

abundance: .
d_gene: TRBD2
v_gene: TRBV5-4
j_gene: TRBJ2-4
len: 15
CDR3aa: CASSDGTSHGNIQYF
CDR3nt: TGTGCCAGCAGCGATGGGACTAGCCACGGAAACATTCAGTACTTC

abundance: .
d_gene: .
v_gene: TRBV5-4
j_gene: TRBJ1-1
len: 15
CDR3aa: CASSPLEGEGTEAFF
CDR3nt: TGTGCCAGCAGTCCACTGGAGGGGGAAGGCACTGAAGCTTTCTTT

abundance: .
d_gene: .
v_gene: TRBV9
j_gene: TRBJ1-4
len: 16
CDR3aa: CASSVAAGPSLEKLFF
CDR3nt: TGTGCCAGCAGCGTAGCGGCCGGGCCATCTCTTGAAAAACTGTTTTTT

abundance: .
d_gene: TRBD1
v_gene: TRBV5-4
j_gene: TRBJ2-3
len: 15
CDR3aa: CASSLALTGPDTQYF
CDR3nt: TGTGCCAGCAGCTTGGCCTTGACAGGGCCAGATACGCAGTATTTT

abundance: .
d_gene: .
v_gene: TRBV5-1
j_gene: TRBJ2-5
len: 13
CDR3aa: CASSFFTQETQYF
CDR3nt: TGCGCCAGCAGCTTCTTTACTCAAGAGACCCAGTACTTC

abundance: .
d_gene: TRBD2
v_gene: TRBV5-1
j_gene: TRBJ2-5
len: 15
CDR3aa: CASSKTSGEGETQYF
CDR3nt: TGCGCCAGCAGCAAAACTAGCGGAGAGGGAGAGACCCAGTACTTC

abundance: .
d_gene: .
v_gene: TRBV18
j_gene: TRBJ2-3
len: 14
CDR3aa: CASSLRMSTDTQYF
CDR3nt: TGTGCCAGCTCACTACGTATGTCCACAGATACGCAGTATTTT

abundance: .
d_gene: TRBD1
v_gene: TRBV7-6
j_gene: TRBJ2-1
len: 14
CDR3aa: CASSSRTGGFEQFF
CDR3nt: TGTGCCAGCAGCTCCAGGACAGGGGGCTTTGAGCAGTTCTTC

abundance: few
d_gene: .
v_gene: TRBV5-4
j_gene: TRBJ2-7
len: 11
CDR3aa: CASSLGGEQYF
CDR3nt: TGTGCCAGCAGCTTGGGGGGCGAGCAGTACTTC

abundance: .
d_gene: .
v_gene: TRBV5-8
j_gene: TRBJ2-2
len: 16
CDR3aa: CASSRLDRADTGELFF
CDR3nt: TGTGCCAGCAGCCGCCTTGATAGGGCCGACACCGGGGAGCTGTTTTTT

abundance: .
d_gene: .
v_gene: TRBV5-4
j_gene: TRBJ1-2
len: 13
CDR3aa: CASSFTEVYGYTF
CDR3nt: TGTGCCAGCAGCTTTACAGAGGTCTATGGCTACACCTTC

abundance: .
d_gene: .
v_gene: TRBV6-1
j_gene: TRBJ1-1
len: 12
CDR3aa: CASSPRLTEAFF
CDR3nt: TGTGCCAGCAGCCCGAGGTTAACTGAAGCTTTCTTT

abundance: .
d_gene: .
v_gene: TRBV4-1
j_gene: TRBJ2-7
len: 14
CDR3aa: CASSQPGPSYEQYF
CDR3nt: TGCGCCAGCAGCCAACCGGGACCATCCTACGAGCAGTACTTC

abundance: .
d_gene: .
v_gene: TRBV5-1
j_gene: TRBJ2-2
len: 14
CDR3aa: CASSLQVTTGELFF
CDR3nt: TGCGCCAGCAGCTTGCAGGTTACGACCGGGGAGCTGTTTTTT

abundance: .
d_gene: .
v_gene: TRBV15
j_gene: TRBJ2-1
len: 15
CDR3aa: CATSRGGETYNEQFF
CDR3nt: TGTGCCACCAGCAGAGGCGGGGAGACCTACAATGAGCAGTTCTTC

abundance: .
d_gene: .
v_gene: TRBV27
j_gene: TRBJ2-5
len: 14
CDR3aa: CASSSWDRRETQYF
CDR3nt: TGTGCCAGCAGTTCATGGGATAGGCGAGAGACCCAGTACTTC

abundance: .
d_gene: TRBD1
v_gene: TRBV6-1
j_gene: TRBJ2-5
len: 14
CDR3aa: CASSDSDREETQYF
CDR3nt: TGTGCCAGCAGCGACTCGGACAGGGAAGAGACCCAGTACTTC

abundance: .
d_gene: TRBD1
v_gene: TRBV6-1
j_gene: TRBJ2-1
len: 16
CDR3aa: CASSGTGTGFTIEQFF
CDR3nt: TGTGCCAGCAGTGGAACCGGGACAGGCTTTACAATTGAGCAGTTCTTC

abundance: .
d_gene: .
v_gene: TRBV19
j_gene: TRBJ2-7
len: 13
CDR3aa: CASSTGTPHEQYF
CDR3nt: TGTGCCAGTAGTACCGGGACTCCCCACGAGCAGTACTTC